The 20 T cell receptor beta chains below all came from one sample that was sequenced in a study of blood T cell repertoires in COVID-19. TCRdb's table, derived via immunoSEQ multiplex PCR, lists solely in-frame clones and lacks some. The sample includes fewer than 70,000 clones, roughly 85% seen only once; the top ten take roughly 2.9%. Material: peripheral blood. Every receptor here comes from a man at least 80 years old with acute or convalescent COVID-19.

The chain couples TRBV10-2 to TRBJ2-3, with TRBD2 matching over 8 bases. V lost 0 bases and J lost 5; bases outside the gene matches: 4. This CDR3 contains 15 residues. Looked up from germline, CDR1 is WSHSY and CDR2 is SAAADI. The CDR3 protein is CASSESGAGGDTQYF. The DNA of the CDR3 is TGCGCCAGCAGTGAGTCAGGGGCGGGGGGAGATACGCAGTATTTT.

The V call is TRBV23-1, the J call TRBJ2-3, with TRBD2 identical over 8 bases. TRBV23-1 is classed as an ORF, of uncertain function. Trimming took 2 bases from V and 8 from J; bases not matched to a gene: 15. The CDR3 has 17 residues. CDR3 nucleotides: TGCGCCAGCAGTCAACCCTCGCAGCGGGGGCCCGCAGGTACGCAGTATTTT. Translated: CASSQPSQRGPAGTQYF.

The J gene is TRBJ1-3, the V gene TRBV10-2; D ambiguous. Germline V lookup: CDR1 WSHSY, CDR2 SAAADI. Trimming pared 6 bases from V and 0 bases from J, leaving 3 bases between. The length of the CDR3 is 12 residues. The CDR3: CASSGSGNTIYF. CDR3 nucleotides: TGCGCCAGCAGCGGCTCTGGAAACACCATATATTTT.

The V call is TRBV5-1, the J call TRBJ2-3; TRBD1 is a possible D gene (5 bases). This CDR3 is 14 amino acids long. The ends were cut back, 4 bases at V and 4 bases at J, with 13 bases in the middle. The germline V gene encodes CDR1 SGHRS and CDR2 YFSETQ. CDR3 sequence reads: CASSLGWGADTQYF. The CDR3 bases are TGCGCCAGCAGCCTAGGGTGGGGCGCAGATACGCAGTATTTT.

The chain uses TRBV11-2 and TRBJ2-3; the match to TRBD2 covers 7 bases. V lost 4 bases to trimming and J lost 0 bases; unmatched junction nucleotides: 10. This CDR3 is 17 amino acids long. From germline, CDR1 is SGHAT and CDR2 FQNNGV. DNA for the CDR3: TGTGCCAGCAGCTCGAGAGTACTAGCGCGAAGCACAGATACGCAGTATTTT. It translates to CASSSRVLARSTDTQYF.

J is TRBJ1-4 and V is TRBV6-5; D unclear. In germline, CDR1 is MNHEY, CDR2 SVGAGI. The CDR3 is made up of 15 amino acids. V lost 3 bases and J 0 bases, leaving 8 bases between the germline ends. The DNA of the CDR3 is TGTGCCAGCAGTTATTCCGGGACAACTAATGAAAAACTGTTTTTT. Protein: CASSYSGTTNEKLFF.

This sequence joins TRBV24-1 and TRBJ2-2, with 9 nucleotides matching TRBD1. J lost 5 bases, V lost 4 bases, and 10 bases had no gene match. CDR3 length: 17 amino acids. Germline values: CDR1 KGHDR, CDR2 SFDVKD. The CDR3 nucleotides read TGTGCCACCAGTGACCCGGACAGGGGAGAAGATACCGGGGAGCTGTTTTTT. It is translated as CATSDPDRGEDTGELFF.

The chain joins TRBV12-5 to TRBJ2-7; D is unresolved. This CDR3 is built from 12 residues. Trimming removed 1 base from V and 3 bases from J, with 4 bases in between. Germline loops: CDR1 LGHNT, CDR2 FRNRAP. CDR3 coding DNA: TGTGCTAGTGGTTTGGCCTACTACGAGCAGTACTTC. Its protein product is CASGLAYYEQYF.

A few counts support this clone. This chain joins TRBV7-2 and TRBJ1-5; D unresolved. Between the trimmed V and J ends, which lost 1 base and 4 bases, there was a span of 5 bases. The germline V gene has CDR1 SGHTA and CDR2 FQGNSA. The CDR3 runs 13 residues. CDR3 loop: CASSLEQNQPQHF. CDR3 DNA sequence: TGTGCCAGCAGCTTAGAACAGAATCAGCCCCAGCATTTT. The whole variable domain, remainder taken from reference TRBV7-2 and TRBJ1-5, is GAGVSQSPSNKVTEKGKDVELRCDPISGHTALYWYRQSLGQGLEFLIYFQGNSAPDKSGLPSDRFSAERTGGSVSTLTIQRTQQEDSAVYLCASSLEQNQPQHFGDGTRLSIL.

The chain employs TRBV5-8 and TRBJ2-6, with 7 bases fitting TRBD1. The CDR3 is 15 amino acids. The trim removed 3 bases at V and 1 base at J, leaving 1 base unmatched. CDR1 is SGHTS and CDR2 is YDEGEE in the germline V gene. CDR3 in amino acids: CASSSTGSGANVLTF. The CDR3 coding sequence is TGTGCCAGCAGCTCGACAGGGTCTGGGGCCAACGTCCTGACTTTC.

The rearrangement links TRBV4-3 to TRBJ2-1, with D hard to call. Germline V gives CDR1 LGHNA, CDR2 YSLEER. Trimming shortened V by 0 bases and J by 7 bases, and 13 bases separated the two germline ends. The CDR3 has 15 amino acids. The CDR3 spells CASSQDGATWNEQFF. The CDR3 DNA is TGCGCCAGCAGCCAAGACGGAGCCACCTGGAATGAGCAGTTCTTC.

This clone is a singleton in its sample. V is TRBV24-1 and J is TRBJ2-1; D is possibly TRBD2 (5 bases). V was cut by 0 bases and J by 5 bases, with 13 bases left in between. Germline V gene data show CDR1 as KGHDR and CDR2 as SFDVKD. This CDR3 region has 16 residues. CDR3 bases: TGTGCCACCAGTGATTTGAGGCGGGCTGGCGACAATGAGCAGTTCTTC. This gives the protein CATSDLRRAGDNEQFF.

The rearrangement links TRBV4-3 to TRBJ2-3; tentatively, D is TRBD2 (5 bases). Per the germline V gene, CDR1 is LGHNA and CDR2 is YSLEER. The V end lost 4 bases, the J end lost 2 bases, and 10 bases lay between the germline ends. This CDR3 is built from 14 residues. The CDR3 loop reads CASSPTGITDTQYF. The DNA of the CDR3 is TGCGCCAGCAGCCCGACGGGGATCACAGATACGCAGTATTTT.

The chain carries TRBV7-2 and TRBJ1-6; a weak D match, TRBD1 (6 bases). This CDR3 has 17 amino acids. The V gene lost 5 bases and the J gene lost 0 bases, with 14 bases spanning the gap. Germline V gene sequence: CDR1 SGHTA, CDR2 FQGNSA. CDR3 region: CASSPWTASSYNSPLHF. The CDR3 DNA reads as TGTGCCAGCAGCCCTTGGACAGCGAGCTCCTATAATTCACCCCTCCACTTT.

CDR3 in amino acids: CATSEGGQGRPEAFF. CDR3 nucleotide sequence: TGTGCCACCAGTGAGGGGGGACAGGGGCGTCCTGAAGCTTTCTTT. This rearrangement joins TRBV24-1 to TRBJ1-1, with 10 bases lining up with TRBD1. The J segment lost 6 bases and the V segment lost 4 bases, leaving 7 bases of the junction unmatched. Germline CDR1 and CDR2: KGHDR and SFDVKD. This CDR3 region has 15 residues.

V and J are TRBV5-4 and TRBJ2-1; D is undetermined. V was shortened by 1 base and J by 0 bases, with 8 bases between the two germline ends. Germline loops: CDR1 SGHNT, CDR2 YYREEE (reference sequence). This CDR3 region has 15 residues. The CDR3 bases are TGTGCCAGCAGCTTGAGGTCTAGCTCCTACAATGAGCAGTTCTTC. Protein product: CASSLRSSSYNEQFF.

The rearrangement joins TRBV18 to TRBJ1-2; perhaps TRBD1 as D (6 bases). Germline CDR1 is KGHSH and CDR2 is LQKENI. V lost 3 bases, J lost 5 bases, and 13 bases lay in between. The CDR3 runs 14 residues. The CDR3 DNA sequence: TGTGCCAGCTCACCCCGGGACACCGGATATGGCTACACCTTC. Translation: CASSPRDTGYGYTF.

This sequence joins TRBV6-6 and TRBJ2-7; 11 bases line up with TRBD1. The J segment lost 4 bases and the V segment lost 6 bases, leaving 8 bases of the junction unmatched. Germline V gene sequence: CDR1 MNHNY, CDR2 SVGAGI (reference sequence). There are 15 residues in the CDR3. This CDR3 reads CASRDTGTGGYEQYF. CDR3 nucleotide sequence: TGTGCCAGCAGGGACACCGGGACAGGGGGGTACGAGCAGTACTTC.

This chain connects TRBV7-2 to TRBJ2-3, with no clear D. The germline V gene encodes CDR1 SGHTA and CDR2 FQGNSA. CDR3 length equals 14 residues. Trimming took off 3 bases at V and 6 bases at J, with 13 bases between the two ends. The CDR3 bases are TGTGCCAGCAGCTTGTCTTCGGGTCTCGATACGCAGTATTTT. This sequence encodes CASSLSSGLDTQYF.

The V and J genes are TRBV7-2 and TRBJ2-2; TRBD1 might be the D (6 bases). This CDR3 contains 13 residues. Looked up from germline, CDR1 is SGHTA and CDR2 is FQGNSA. Between the trimmed V and J ends, which lost 5 bases and 4 bases, there was a span of 8 bases. This chain's CDR3 is CASSAQGTGELFF. The DNA of the CDR3 is TGTGCCAGCAGCGCACAGGGCACCGGGGAGCTGTTTTTT. Full variable domain (outside the CDR3, taken from reference TRBV7-2 and TRBJ2-2): GAGVSQSPSNKVTEKGKDVELRCDPISGHTALYWYRQSLGQGLEFLIYFQGNSAPDKSGLPSDRFSAERTGGSVSTLTIQRTQQEDSAVYLCASSAQGTGELFFGEGSRLTVL.